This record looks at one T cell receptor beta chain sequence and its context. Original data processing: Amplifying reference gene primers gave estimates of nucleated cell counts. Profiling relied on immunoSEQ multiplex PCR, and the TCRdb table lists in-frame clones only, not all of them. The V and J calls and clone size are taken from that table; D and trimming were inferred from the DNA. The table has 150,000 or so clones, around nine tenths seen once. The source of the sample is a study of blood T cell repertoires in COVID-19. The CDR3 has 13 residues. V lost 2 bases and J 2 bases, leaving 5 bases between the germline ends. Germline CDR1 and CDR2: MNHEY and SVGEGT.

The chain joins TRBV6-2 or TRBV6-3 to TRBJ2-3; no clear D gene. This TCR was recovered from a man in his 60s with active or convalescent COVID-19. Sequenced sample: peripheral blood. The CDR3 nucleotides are TGTGCCAGCAGTTACCTTCTCACAGATACGCAGTATTTT. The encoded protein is CASSYLLTDTQYF.